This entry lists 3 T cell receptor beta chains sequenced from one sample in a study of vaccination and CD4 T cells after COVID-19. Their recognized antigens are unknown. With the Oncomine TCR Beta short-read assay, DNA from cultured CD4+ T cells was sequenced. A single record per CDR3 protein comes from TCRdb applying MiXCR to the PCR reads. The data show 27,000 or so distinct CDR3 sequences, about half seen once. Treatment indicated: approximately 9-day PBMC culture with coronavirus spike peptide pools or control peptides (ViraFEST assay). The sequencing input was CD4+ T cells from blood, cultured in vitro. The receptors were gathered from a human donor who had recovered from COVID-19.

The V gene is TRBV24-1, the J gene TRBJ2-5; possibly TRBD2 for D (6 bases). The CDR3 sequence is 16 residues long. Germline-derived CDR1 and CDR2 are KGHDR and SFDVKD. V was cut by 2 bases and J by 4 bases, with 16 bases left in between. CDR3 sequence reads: CATSDSPSLGGETQYF. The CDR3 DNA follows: TGTGCCACCAGTGATTCCCCATCATTGGGGGGAGAGACCCAGTACTTC.

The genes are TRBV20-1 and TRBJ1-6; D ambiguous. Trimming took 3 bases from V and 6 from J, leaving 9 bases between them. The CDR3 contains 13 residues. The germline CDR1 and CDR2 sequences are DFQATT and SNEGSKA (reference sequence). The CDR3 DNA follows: TGCAGTGCTAGGTCGGACGGTAATTCACCCCTCCACTTT. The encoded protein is CSARSDGNSPLHF.

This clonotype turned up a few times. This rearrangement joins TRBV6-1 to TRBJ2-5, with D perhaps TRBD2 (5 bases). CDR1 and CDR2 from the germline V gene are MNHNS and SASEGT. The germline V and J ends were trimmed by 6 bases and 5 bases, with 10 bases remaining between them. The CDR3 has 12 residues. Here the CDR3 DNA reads TGTGCCAGCAGCTTGACGGGGGAGACCCAGTACTTC. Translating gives CASSLTGETQYF.